These 24 T cell receptor beta chains share one sample of origin, sequenced in a study of T cells expressing NK-cell markers. TCRdb reprocessed the 5' RACE reads, with one entry per CDR3 protein and no DNA. This table lists some 500,000 distinct CDR3 sequences. The specimen was blood T cells: a sorted CD56 or NKG2C T cell subset, CD4+ or CD8+ T cells, or bulk PBMC T cells (not recorded which). Receptors originate from a woman in her fifties or sixties in good health.

The chain is built from TRBV24-1 and TRBJ2-4; with no DNA, the TCRdb D assignment of TRBD1 cannot be verified. Germline V gene data show CDR1 as KGHDR and CDR2 as SFDVKD. The CDR3 covers 13 residues. CDR3 region: CATSDPGINIQYF.

The chain carries TRBV20-1 and TRBJ1-5; TCRdb outputs TRBD1, but without DNA this stays unchecked. Germline V gives CDR1 DFQATT, CDR2 SNEGSKA (reference sequence). The CDR3 extends over 14 amino acids. The CDR3 protein is CSAHSGYVDQPQHF.

The genes are TRBV7-8 and TRBJ2-7; TCRdb selects TRBD1, and the lack of DNA leaves this call unchecked. This CDR3 region has 14 residues. CDR1 SGHVS and CDR2 FQNEAQ come from the germline V gene. The CDR3 is CASSFRDRAYEQYF.

This chain connects TRBV7-8 to TRBJ1-2. The CDR3 runs to 12 residues. Germline V gives CDR1 SGHVS, CDR2 FQNEAQ. The CDR3 reads CASSLVDSGYTF. Complete variable domain (other parts from reference TRBV7-8 and TRBJ1-2): GAGVSQSPRYKVAKRGQDVALRCDPISGHVSLFWYQQALGQGPEFLTYFQNEAQLDKSGLPSDRFFAERPEGSVSTLKIQRTQQEDSAVYLCASSLVDSGYTFGSGTRLTVV.

The rearrangement links TRBV12-3 or TRBV12-4 to TRBJ1-1; absent DNA, TCRdb's TRBD1 call cannot be checked. CDR3 size: 13 residues. The CDR3 spells CASTIKGYTEAFF.

The genes are TRBV29-1 and TRBJ2-1; no DNA is available, so the TRBD1 call from TCRdb remains unchecked. This CDR3 region has 15 residues. The V gene's germline CDR1 is SQVTM and CDR2 ANQGSEA. This CDR3 reads CSVVLEQGNGNEQFF.

J is TRBJ2-3 and V is TRBV7-3; the D gene TCRdb calls, TRBD2, cannot be checked with no DNA. This CDR3 is 19 amino acids long. CDR1 and CDR2 (germline): SGHTA, FQGTGA. This chain's CDR3 is CASSLTPSTSGRRTDTQYF.

The J gene is TRBJ2-1, the V gene TRBV5-6; the TRBD2 assignment by TCRdb is unverifiable without DNA. The germline V gene encodes CDR1 SGHDT and CDR2 YYEEEE. This CDR3 has 12 residues. The CDR3 loop reads CASSLLLAGLFF.

The rearrangement links TRBV20-1 to TRBJ2-3. Germline V lookup: CDR1 DFQATT, CDR2 SNEGSKA (reference sequence). CDR3 length equals 12 residues. The chain's CDR3 is CSARRVSDTQYF.

CDR3 protein: CASSYKGPDSPLHF. The rearrangement joins TRBV6-6 to TRBJ1-6. The CDR3 contains 14 residues. The germline CDR1 and CDR2 sequences are MNHNY and SVGAGI (reference sequence).

The chain carries TRBV9 and TRBJ2-1; the TRBD2 assignment by TCRdb is unverifiable without DNA. The CDR3 length is 15 residues. The germline gives CDR1 SGDLS, CDR2 YYNGEE. The CDR3 region is CASSPRWEGRAEQFF.

The CDR3 reads CSARIRDSWYNEQFF. This chain connects TRBV20-1 to TRBJ2-1; TCRdb picks TRBD1, but there is no DNA to check that call. The germline gives CDR1 DFQATT, CDR2 SNEGSKA (reference sequence). The CDR3 has 15 amino acids.

The gene calls are TRBV7-2 and TRBJ2-1; TCRdb indicates TRBD1, and absent DNA this call remains unverified. The CDR3 totals 15 residues. Germline CDR1 and CDR2: SGHTA and FQGNSA. The CDR3 here is CASSLLGDPYNEQFF. The full variable domain, its missing parts supplied by reference TRBV7-2 and TRBJ2-1, is GAGVSQSPSNKVTEKGKDVELRCDPISGHTALYWYRQSLGQGLEFLIYFQGNSAPDKSGLPSDRFSAERTGGSVSTLTIQRTQQEDSAVYLCASSLLGDPYNEQFFGPGTRLTVL.

The genes are TRBV20-1 and TRBJ1-5; the D gene TCRdb calls, TRBD1, cannot be checked with no DNA. The CDR3 has 14 residues. CDR1 is DFQATT, CDR2 SNEGSKA, per germline (reference sequence). The CDR3 reads CSASLGVSNQPQHF.

The rearrangement joins TRBV4-1 to TRBJ2-2; as DNA is missing, the TRBD1 call by TCRdb cannot be tested. Per the germline V gene, CDR1 is MGHRA and CDR2 is YSYEKL. CDR3 length equals 17 residues. The CDR3 here is CASSPAPLRAVTGELFF.

This rearrangement joins TRBV5-1 to TRBJ2-7; TCRdb's D gene call, TRBD2, goes unchecked for lack of DNA. The germline V gene encodes CDR1 SGHRS and CDR2 YFSETQ. The CDR3 length is 14 residues. The CDR3 spells CASRLERGTYEQYF. The variable domain in full, with the rest retrieved from reference TRBV5-1 and TRBJ2-7, is KAGVTQTPRYLIKTRGQQVTLSCSPISGHRSVSWYQQTPGQGLQFLFEYFSETQRNKGNFPGRFSGRQFSNSRSEMNVSTLELGDSALYLCASRLERGTYEQYFGPGTRLTVT.

V usage is TRBV20-1 and J usage is TRBJ1-5; absent DNA, TCRdb's TRBD1 call cannot be checked. From germline, CDR1 is DFQATT and CDR2 SNEGSKA (reference sequence). The CDR3 length is 18 residues. The CDR3 here is CSARAPYRGRGSNQPQHF.

J is TRBJ2-3 and V is TRBV5-1. Germline lookup yields CDR1 SGHRS and CDR2 YFSETQ. The CDR3 loop spans 13 amino acids. CDR3 sequence reads: CASSLDRLDTQYF.

The chain has TRBV10-3 and TRBJ1-3. The germline V gene encodes CDR1 ENHRY and CDR2 SYGVKD. The CDR3 is made up of 17 amino acids. CDR3 residues: CAISESRGQGSGNTIYF.

This rearrangement joins TRBV4-1 to TRBJ2-3; TCRdb outputs TRBD2, but without DNA this stays unchecked. CDR1 is MGHRA and CDR2 is YSYEKL in the germline V gene. The CDR3 has 13 amino acids. CDR3 sequence reads: CASSQLGLAGKYF.

The chain carries TRBV7-2 and TRBJ2-7; TCRdb selects TRBD2, and the lack of DNA leaves this call unchecked. The CDR3 has 14 amino acids. Germline V gene sequence: CDR1 SGHTA, CDR2 FQGNSA. The CDR3 reads CASSLGTVTYEQYF.

The V gene is TRBV6-4, the J gene TRBJ1-4. Germline values: CDR1 MRHNA, CDR2 SNTAGT. This CDR3 has 14 amino acids. The CDR3: CASSDRATNEKLFF.

This chain links TRBV12-3 or TRBV12-4 with TRBJ1-2. CDR3 size: 12 residues. The CDR3 reads CASSFVGSGYTF.

This sequence joins TRBV9 and TRBJ2-2; TCRdb's D gene call, TRBD2, goes unchecked for lack of DNA. The CDR3 loop spans 17 amino acids. In germline, CDR1 is SGDLS, CDR2 YYNGEE. CDR3 sequence reads: CASSPWGGRADTGELFF.